One and the same sample provided the 17 T cell receptor beta chains below, sequenced in a study of T cell responses to AZD1222 COVID-19 vaccine. Sequencing used immunoSEQ multiplex PCR; TCRdb keeps in-frame clones, though not all of them. Of some 64,000 clones listed, 84% are singletons. The sequences come from peripheral blood, collected on day 0 of AZD1222 vaccination. The receptors derive from an adult in good health.

This clone was detected once. V gene TRBV7-2 combines with J gene TRBJ1-5, with 7 bases matching TRBD1. Germline-derived CDR1 and CDR2 are SGHTA and FQGNSA. With V trimmed by 2 bases and J by 6 bases, 4 bases remained unmatched. The CDR3 covers 14 residues. The CDR3, as DNA: TGTGCCAGCAGCTTACGACAGGGAATTCAGCCCCAGCATTTT. Translating it yields CASSLRQGIQPQHF.

The rearrangement uses TRBV28 and TRBJ2-5, with 8 bases lining up with TRBD1. J gave up 4 bases and V 5 bases, and 9 bases lay outside the gene matches. In germline, CDR1 is MDHEN, CDR2 SYDVKM. CDR3 size: 15 residues. The CDR3 region has the DNA TGTGCCAGCAGTCCCCCGGTGACAGGGGTAGAGACCCAGTACTTC. Protein sequence: CASSPPVTGVETQYF.

The table lists this clone with a few counts. The chain combines TRBV4-1 with TRBJ1-2, with D unclear. This CDR3 contains 16 residues. Germline assignment: CDR1 MGHRA and CDR2 YSYEKL. Trimming cost V 0 bases and J 2 bases, with 13 bases left between them. The CDR3 DNA is TGCGCCAGCAGCCAAGACAGTGGACGGACCAACTATGGCTACACCTTC. Its translation: CASSQDSGRTNYGYTF.

The gene calls are TRBV6-5 and TRBJ2-5; D gene unclear. The CDR3 runs to 13 residues. V shed 6 bases and J shed 2 bases, with 10 bases lying between them. The germline CDR1 and CDR2 sequences are MNHEY and SVGAGI. CDR3 nucleotides: TGTGCCAGCAGGACACCTTTACAAGAGACCCAGTACTTC. Translation gives CASRTPLQETQYF.

The rearrangement joins TRBV4-1 to TRBJ1-2; D call uncertain. Germline CDR1 MGHRA, CDR2 YSYEKL. This CDR3 comprises 15 residues. V gave up 3 bases and J gave up 2 bases, with 13 bases separating them. The CDR3 spells CASSHYPASNYGYTF. The CDR3 nucleotides are TGCGCCAGCAGCCACTATCCAGCCTCAAACTATGGCTACACCTTC.

The gene calls are TRBV27 and TRBJ1-5; a weak D match, TRBD1 (5 bases). In germline, CDR1 is MNHEY, CDR2 SMNVEV (reference sequence). V was trimmed by 2 bases and J by 0 bases, leaving 8 bases between them. CDR3 length: 15 residues. CDR3 nucleotides: TGTGCCAGCAGTTTAGGGGGGTATAGCAATCAGCCCCAGCATTTT. Translation: CASSLGGYSNQPQHF.

The chain uses TRBV7-8 and TRBJ2-1, with D possibly called TRBD1 or TRBD2 (5 bases each). V lost 5 bases and J 6 bases, leaving 20 bases between the germline ends. Germline-derived CDR1 and CDR2 are SGHVS and FQNEAQ. The CDR3 has 16 residues. The CDR3 reads CASSPYGGRNGNEQFF. The CDR3 bases are TGTGCCAGCAGCCCGTATGGGGGACGTAATGGCAATGAGCAGTTCTTC.

The V and J genes are TRBV5-1 and TRBJ2-1; 10 bases are shared with TRBD1. Germline trimming cut 0 bases from V and 9 bases from J; bases unmatched to any gene: 9. The CDR3 length is 16 residues. Germline CDR1 reads SGHRS; CDR2 reads YFSETQ. In nucleotides, the CDR3 is TGCGCCAGCAGCTTGGCCGGGACAGGGGCCGAGGGTGAGCAGTTCTTC. It codes for CASSLAGTGAEGEQFF.

The chain has TRBV6-5 and TRBJ1-3; perhaps TRBD1 as D (5 bases). V was trimmed by 2 bases and J by 4 bases, leaving 9 bases between them. Germline V gene sequence: CDR1 MNHEY, CDR2 SVGAGI. CDR3 length: 14 amino acids. The CDR3 is CASSYVGAGNTIYF. The CDR3 bases are TGTGCCAGCAGTTACGTCGGGGCGGGAAACACCATATATTTT.

The gene calls are TRBV7-2 and TRBJ1-2, with TRBD1 matching over 12 bases. J gave up 8 bases and V 5 bases, and 12 bases lay outside the gene matches. Germline-derived CDR1 and CDR2 are SGHTA and FQGNSA. The CDR3 runs to 16 residues. The CDR3 nucleotides read TGTGCCAGCAGCGACCGGGACAGGGGGCCGCGGTTGGGCTACACCTTC. Amino acids: CASSDRDRGPRLGYTF.

The chain is built from TRBV3-1 (or the pseudogene TRBV3-2) and TRBJ1-1, with no clear D. V shed 4 bases and J shed 4 bases, with 13 bases lying between them. CDR1 and CDR2 (germline): LGHDT, YNNKEL (reference sequence). The CDR3 extends over 14 amino acids. The CDR3 DNA follows: TGTGCCAGCAGCCTAGAGGGTTCGGGCACTGAAGCTTTCTTT. Encoded protein: CASSLEGSGTEAFF.

The rearrangement uses TRBV7-2 and TRBJ2-5; 9 bases match TRBD2. The CDR3 spans 15 residues. Per the germline V gene, CDR1 is SGHTA and CDR2 is FQGNSA. Unmatched junction bases numbered 5, after V lost 5 bases and J lost 1 base. The DNA of the CDR3 is TGTGCCAGCAGCCTGGGGACTAGCCTCCAAGAGACCCAGTACTTC. Protein product: CASSLGTSLQETQYF. Combining the CDR3 with reference TRBV7-2 and TRBJ2-5 gives the whole variable domain GAGVSQSPSNKVTEKGKDVELRCDPISGHTALYWYRQSLGQGLEFLIYFQGNSAPDKSGLPSDRFSAERTGGSVSTLTIQRTQQEDSAVYLCASSLGTSLQETQYFGPGTRLLVL.

The rearrangement uses TRBV6-2 or TRBV6-3 and TRBJ1-1, with TRBD1 identical over 8 bases. With 2 bases clipped from V and 0 bases from J, the junction kept 11 bases outside the gene matches. The V gene's germline CDR1 is MNHEY and CDR2 SVGEGT. The CDR3 consists of 18 residues. Here the CDR3 reads CASSYESGTGYMNTEAFF. CDR3 sequence (DNA): TGTGCCAGCAGTTACGAAAGCGGGACAGGTTACATGAACACTGAAGCTTTCTTT.

This sequence joins TRBV9 and TRBJ1-2, with D possibly being TRBD1 (6 bases). Between the trimmed V and J ends, which lost 4 bases and 4 bases, there was a span of 14 bases. Germline CDR1 SGDLS, CDR2 YYNGEE. The CDR3 contains 14 residues. The CDR3 region is CASSPRTAFYGYTF. DNA for the CDR3: TGTGCCAGCAGCCCCCGGACAGCCTTCTATGGCTACACCTTC.

The chain uses TRBV5-1 and TRBJ1-1; D gene unclear. CDR1 is SGHRS and CDR2 is YFSETQ in the germline V gene. The V end was cut by 4 bases, the J end by 0 bases, with 7 bases between. The CDR3 length is 13 residues. CDR3 bases: TGCGCCAGCAGCCTATCAATGAACACTGAAGCTTTCTTT. It yields the protein CASSLSMNTEAFF.

The V and J genes are TRBV6-5 and TRBJ1-1; TRBD1 might be the D (5 bases). The V gene's germline CDR1 is MNHEY and CDR2 SVGAGI. CDR3 size: 14 residues. The germline V and J ends were trimmed by 8 bases and 1 base, with 14 bases remaining between them. The CDR3 protein is CASQPGMENTEAFF. The DNA for the CDR3 is TGTGCCAGCCAACCAGGGATGGAGAACACTGAAGCTTTCTTT.

The rearrangement links TRBV5-1 to TRBJ1-2; D not resolved. CDR3 size: 14 residues. The V end was cut by 4 bases, the J end by 8 bases, with 18 bases between. CDR1 and CDR2 (germline): SGHRS, YFSETQ. The CDR3 bases are TGCGCCAGCAGCCCGGACCGGGCTGAGTTGGGCTACACCTTC. Its protein is CASSPDRAELGYTF.